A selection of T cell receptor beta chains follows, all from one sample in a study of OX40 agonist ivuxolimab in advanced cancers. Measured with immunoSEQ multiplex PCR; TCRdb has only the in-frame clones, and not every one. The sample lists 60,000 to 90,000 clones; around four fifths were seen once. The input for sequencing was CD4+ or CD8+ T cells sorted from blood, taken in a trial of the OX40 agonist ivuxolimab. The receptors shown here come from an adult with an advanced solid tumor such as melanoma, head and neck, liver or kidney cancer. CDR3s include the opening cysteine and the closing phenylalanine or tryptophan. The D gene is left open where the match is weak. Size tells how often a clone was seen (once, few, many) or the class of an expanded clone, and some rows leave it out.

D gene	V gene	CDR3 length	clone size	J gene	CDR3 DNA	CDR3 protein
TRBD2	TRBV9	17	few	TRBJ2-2	TGTGCCAGCAGCTCGGGACTAGCGGGGGGGCTGGCCGGGGAGCTGTTTTTT	CASSSGLAGGLAGELFF
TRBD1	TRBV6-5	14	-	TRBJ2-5	TGTGCCAGCAGTGCGGACAGGGGTTGGCAGACCCAGTACTTC	CASSADRGWQTQYF
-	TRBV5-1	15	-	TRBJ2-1	TGCGCCAGCAGCCTAACCGGGACGGTCAACAATGAGCAGTTCTTC	CASSLTGTVNNEQFF
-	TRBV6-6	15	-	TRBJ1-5	TGTGCCAGCAGTTCCCTAACAGGGTTTAACGAGCCCCAGCATTTT	CASSSLTGFNEPQHF
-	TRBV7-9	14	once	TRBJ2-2	TGTGCCAGCAGCTTAGCGTCGGTCACCGGGGAGCTGTTTTTT	CASSLASVTGELFF
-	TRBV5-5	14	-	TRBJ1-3	TGTGCCAGCAGCTTGGTGTCAGCTGGAAACACCATATATTTT	CASSLVSAGNTIYF
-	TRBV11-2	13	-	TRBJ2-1	TGTGCCAGCAGCTTAGATAGGGCGCGGGAGCAGTTCTTC	CASSLDRAREQFF
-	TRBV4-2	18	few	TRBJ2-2	TGTGCCAGCAGCCAAGAGGCATCCTATACAGCTGACCCCGGGGAGCTGTTTTTT	CASSQEASYTADPGELFF
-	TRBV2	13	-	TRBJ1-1	TGTGCCAGCAGCTACAGGGTGGACACTGAAGCTTTCTTT	CASSYRVDTEAFF
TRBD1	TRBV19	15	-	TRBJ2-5	TGTGCCAGTAGTATGGGCAGGGGGACGGTAGAGACCCAGTACTTC	CASSMGRGTVETQYF
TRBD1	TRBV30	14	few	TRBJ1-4	TGTGCCTGGAGTACACAGGGGGCGAGTGAAAAACTGTTTTTT	CAWSTQGASEKLFF
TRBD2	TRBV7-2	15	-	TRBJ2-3	TGTGCCAGCAGGAGGGGACTAGCGGAAACAGATACGCAGTATTTT	CASRRGLAETDTQYF
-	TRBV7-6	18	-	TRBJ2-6	TGTGCCAGCAGTTTGGACAGCCACGAGTCAACAGGGGCCAACGTCCTGACTTTC	CASSLDSHESTGANVLTF
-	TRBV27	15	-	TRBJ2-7	TGTGCCAGCAGTTCCCCTACACATAACCCCTACGAGCAGTACTTC	CASSSPTHNPYEQYF
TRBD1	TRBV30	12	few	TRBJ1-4	TGTGCTGTCGACAGGGGAGGAGAAAAACTGTTTTTT	CAVDRGGEKLFF
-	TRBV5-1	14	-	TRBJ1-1	TGCGCCAGCAGCTCAAATATTGGGAGCACTGAAGCTTTCTTT	CASSSNIGSTEAFF